This is a list of T cell receptor beta chains from one sample in a study of T cells after yellow fever vaccination. TCRdb used MiXCR to reprocess the 5' RACE reads, holding one entry per CDR3 protein. This sample has a few hundred thousand distinct CDR3 sequences; more than 5.5% occur once, and the top ten carry approximately 16%. The sequenced sample was PBMCs, obtained 5 days after the yellow fever booster vaccination. The receptors here all came from a young man who received the YFV17D yellow fever vaccine. The CDR3 runs from the conserved cysteine through the conserved F or W. D genes are given only for firm matches. The size entry is marked missing in some rows and otherwise reads once, few, many or a size class.

TRBD2,TRBV6-2/TRBV6-3,TRBJ2-7,.,TGTGCCAGCAGTGAGCGACTAGCGGACCGCTCCTACGAGCAGTACTTC,CASSERLADRSYEQYF
.,TRBV5-6,TRBJ2-1,few,TGTGCCAGCAGCTTGGGACTACATGAGCAGTTCTTC,CASSLGLHEQFF
.,TRBV7-9,TRBJ2-1,few,TGTGCCAGCAGCTTAACCCCAAACAATGAGCAGTTCTTC,CASSLTPNNEQFF
.,TRBV15,TRBJ2-7,many,TGTGCCACCAGCAGAGATGTATGGGGGAAGGGCGAGCAGTACTTC,CATSRDVWGKGEQYF
.,TRBV6-4,TRBJ2-2,few,TGTGCCAGCAGCGGACACTTGAACACCGGGGAGCTGTTTTTT,CASSGHLNTGELFF
.,TRBV5-1,TRBJ2-2,.,TGCGCCAGCAGCTTCGGTGGGACGAGCACCGGGGAGCTGTTTTTT,CASSFGGTSTGELFF
TRBD1,TRBV7-8,TRBJ1-1,many,TGTGCCAGCAGCTCTCCTCGGACAGGGGGGACTGAAGCTTTCTTT,CASSSPRTGGTEAFF
.,TRBV7-8,TRBJ2-3,.,TGTGCCAGCAGCTCCGGGACCAACACAGATACGCAGTATTTT,CASSSGTNTDTQYF
.,TRBV5-1,TRBJ2-5,many,TGCGCCAGCAGTTCGGTGGGGATAGGGGAGACCCAGTACTTC,CASSSVGIGETQYF
.,TRBV12-3/TRBV12-4,TRBJ2-5,few,TGTGCCAGCAGTTTTAAGAGTTTCCAAGAGACCCAGTACTTC,CASSFKSFQETQYF
.,TRBV20-1,TRBJ2-1,.,TGCTGTGCTAGAGATCCACTAGCTTCCCTGCATGAGGAGCAGTTCTTC,CCARDPLASLHEEQFF
.,TRBV19,TRBJ2-1,many,TGTGCCAGTAGTATACTCCATTTAGCGGCCATCGGCAATGAGCAGTTCTTC,CASSILHLAAIGNEQFF
TRBD1,TRBV10-3,TRBJ2-7,few,TGTGCCATCAGTGAGTCGGGACAGGCCTCCTACGAGCAGTACTTC,CAISESGQASYEQYF
.,TRBV7-9,TRBJ1-2,many,TGTGCCAGCAGCTCAGACAGCTATGGCTACACCTTC,CASSSDSYGYTF
TRBD2,TRBV5-1,TRBJ2-5,many,TGCGCCAGCAGCAGACAGCGGGAGCTAGGAGAGACCCAGTACTTC,CASSRQRELGETQYF
.,TRBV5-4,TRBJ2-1,few,TGTGCCAGCAGCTTGAGGGCAGGGGCGGGTGAGCAGTTCTTC,CASSLRAGAGEQFF
.,TRBV20-1,TRBJ1-2,.,TGCAGTGCTAGTGGAATTAGGGGAGTCGATGGCTACACCTTC,CSASGIRGVDGYTF
.,TRBV7-2,TRBJ2-7,many,TGTGCCAGCAGCTTTGGGTTTAGGTGGTACTTC,CASSFGFRWYF
.,TRBV2,TRBJ2-1,.,TGTGCCAAACAGGCGGGTGAGCAGTTCTTC,CAKQAGEQFF
TRBD1,TRBV6-1,TRBJ1-2,few,TGTGCCAGCAGTCTCCGGGACAGGGCTGGCTACACCTTC,CASSLRDRAGYTF
TRBD2,TRBV20-1,TRBJ2-2,few,TGCAGTGCCTCGGGACTAGCGGAGAGAGTCACCGGGGAGCTGTTTTTT,CSASGLAERVTGELFF
.,TRBV7-2,TRBJ2-3,few,TGTGCCAGCAGCTCCCCAGTGGGGGAGCAGACAGATACGCAGTATTTT,CASSSPVGEQTDTQYF
TRBD1,TRBV29-1,TRBJ2-7,many,TGCAGCGTCTGGACAGGGGGCTCCTACGAGCAGTACTTC,CSVWTGGSYEQYF
TRBD1,TRBV20-1,TRBJ2-7,few,TGCAGTACGACAGGGGACTTCTACGAGCAGTACTTC,CSTTGDFYEQYF
.,TRBV20-1,TRBJ1-5,many,TGCAGTGCTAGGGCGGTTTCAGGGGGCAATCAGCCCCAGCATTTT,CSARAVSGGNQPQHF
.,TRBV7-2,TRBJ1-6,many,TGTGCCAGCAGCTTAGCAACGCAGGGAACGTACTATAATTCACCCCTCCACTTT,CASSLATQGTYYNSPLHF
TRBD2,TRBV20-1,TRBJ2-1,many,TGCAGTGCTAGACGGACTAGCGGGAGTTCCCATGAGCAGTTCTTC,CSARRTSGSSHEQFF